The 26 T cell receptor beta chains below were found in one sample sequenced in a study of T cells in Graves' hyperthyroidism and ophthalmopathy. What was amplified from RNA transcripts were TCR beta CDR3 regions. A set of HTBI primers served as the primers for a first-round RT-PCR of the TCR CDR3. One entry per CDR3 protein, called by TCRdb with MiXCR from the multiplex PCR reads. The repertoire holds 560,000 or so distinct CDR3 sequences, with 15% to 20% as singletons. The sample taken for sequencing was blood. Every receptor here comes from a man aged 35-49 years with Graves' ophthalmopathy.

The J gene is TRBJ2-1, the V gene TRBV5-1; D may be TRBD1 or TRBD2 (6 bases each). V shed 3 bases and J shed 6 bases, with 16 bases lying between them. The germline V gene encodes CDR1 SGHRS and CDR2 YFSETQ. The CDR3 spans 15 residues. The DNA for the CDR3 is TGCGCCAGCAGCTGGGGGGTTAGGGGGGCCAATGAGCAGTTCTTC. Translated: CASSWGVRGANEQFF.

V usage is TRBV20-1 and J usage is TRBJ2-5, with D perhaps TRBD2 (5 bases). Germline-derived CDR1 and CDR2 are DFQATT and SNEGSKA (reference sequence). V lost 0 bases to trimming and J lost 1 base, with 12 bases between them. This CDR3 has 15 residues. The CDR3: CSARDRGAAQETQYF. CDR3 nucleotide sequence: TGCAGTGCTAGAGATCGAGGAGCGGCCCAAGAGACCCAGTACTTC.

In its sample, this clonotype was seen a few times. V and J are TRBV2 and TRBJ2-2; TRBD2 matches at 15 bases. J lost 3 bases, V lost 5 bases, and 19 bases had no gene match. This CDR3 contains 22 residues. Germline V CDR1 and CDR2: SNHLY, FYNNEI. Here the CDR3 reads CASSRPQRTSGGAPLDTGELFF. In DNA, the CDR3 is TGTGCCAGCAGTAGACCCCAAAGGACTAGCGGGGGGGCACCCCTGGACACCGGGGAGCTGTTTTTT. Complete variable domain (other parts from reference TRBV2 and TRBJ2-2): EPEVTQTPSHQVTQMGQEVILRCVPISNHLYFYWYRQILGQKVEFLVSFYNNEISEKSEIFDDQFSVERPDGSNFTLKIRSTKLEDSAMYFCASSRPQRTSGGAPLDTGELFFGEGSRLTVL.

In regard to this clonotype: A much larger clone sits a single nucleotide away, making a read error possible. The chain employs TRBV6-1 and TRBJ1-1; possible D gene TRBD1, 5 bases. The ends were cut back, 3 bases at V and 2 bases at J, with 7 bases in the middle. Germline V gene sequence: CDR1 MNHNS, CDR2 SASEGT. CDR3 length: 13 residues. The CDR3 reads CASSEGDNTEAFF. As DNA, the CDR3 is TGTGCCAGCAGTGAGGGGGATAACACTGAAGCTTTCTTT.

This clonotype was counted many times. The chain uses TRBV7-2 and TRBJ1-2, with D unclear. V was cut by 2 bases and J by 4 bases, with 5 bases left in between. Germline V gene lookup returns CDR1 SGHTA and CDR2 FQGNSA. CDR3 length: 12 residues. The CDR3 DNA reads TGTGCCAGCAGCTTATTCGGCTATGGCTACACCTTC. Protein product: CASSLFGYGYTF.

This clonotype was observed a few times. The rearrangement uses TRBV12-3 or TRBV12-4 and TRBJ1-5; D is unclear. The CDR3 has 12 amino acids. The V gene lost 3 bases and the J gene lost 12 bases, with 12 bases spanning the gap. The CDR3: CASSFHLVGQHF. For the CDR3, the DNA is TGTGCCAGCAGTTTTCATTTGGTGGGCCAGCATTTT.

This clonotype was detected many times. V usage is TRBV11-3 and J usage is TRBJ2-3, with TRBD1 as a possible D gene (6 bases). V was pared by 7 bases and J by 4 bases, with 18 bases between. The CDR3 runs to 15 residues. The germline V gene encodes CDR1 SGHNT and CDR2 YENEEA. The CDR3 sequence: CASTDSDREPDTQYF. CDR3 nucleotides: TGTGCCAGCACCGACTCGGACAGAGAACCAGATACGCAGTATTTT.

This clonotype came up a few times. The chain employs TRBV20-1 and TRBJ2-3; 7 nucleotides agree with TRBD2. The germline gives CDR1 DFQATT, CDR2 SNEGSKA (reference sequence). The J segment lost 2 bases and the V segment lost 3 bases, leaving 8 bases of the junction unmatched. The CDR3 spans 15 residues. The CDR3 sequence is CSARAERGLTDTQYF. Written as DNA, the CDR3 is TGCAGTGCTAGGGCGGAGCGGGGCCTCACAGATACGCAGTATTTT.

This clonotype has just one count. The chain recombines TRBV19 with TRBJ2-7; tentatively, D is TRBD1 (6 bases). This CDR3 is built from 15 residues. Trimming took 5 bases from V and 0 from J, leaving 14 bases between them. Germline V gives CDR1 LNHDA, CDR2 SQIVND (reference sequence). Here the CDR3 reads CASSPGTLSSYEQYF. The DNA for the CDR3 is TGTGCCAGTAGTCCCGGGACACTTAGCTCCTACGAGCAGTACTTC.

This clonotype was picked up many times. The chain recombines TRBV11-2 with TRBJ2-7; D unclear. The CDR3 contains 15 residues. From germline, CDR1 is SGHAT and CDR2 FQNNGV. The germline V and J ends were trimmed by 0 bases and 7 bases, with 16 bases remaining between them. The CDR3 nucleotides read TGTGCCAGCAGCTTAGATTTCGGGCCCGTGAAGGAGCAGTACTTC. Encoded protein: CASSLDFGPVKEQYF. The full variable domain, completed using reference TRBV11-2 and TRBJ2-7, is EAGVAQSPRYKIIEKRQSVAFWCNPISGHATLYWYQQILGQGPKLLIQFQNNGVVDDSQLPKDRFSAERLKGVDSTLKIQPAKLEDSAVYLCASSLDFGPVKEQYFGPGTRLTVT.

This clonotype was recorded many times. This chain connects TRBV30 to TRBJ1-1; a possible D gene is TRBD1 (5 bases). The V gene's germline CDR1 is GTSNPN and CDR2 SVGIG (reference sequence). Trimming stripped 3 bases from V and 2 bases from J, with 10 bases between. There are 13 residues in the CDR3. The CDR3 DNA follows: TGTGCCTGGAGGCCAGGGAGAAACACTGAAGCTTTCTTT. As protein: CAWRPGRNTEAFF.

The chain has TRBV29-1 and TRBJ2-1, with 14 bases lining up with TRBD2. The germline V gene encodes CDR1 SQVTM and CDR2 ANQGSEA. J gave up 7 bases and V 7 bases, and 15 bases lay outside the gene matches. There are 17 residues in the CDR3. CDR3 in DNA: TGCAGCGCTCAAGGGGGGACTAGCGGGAGATCTGGGAATGAGCAGTTCTTC. Protein product: CSAQGGTSGRSGNEQFF.

V gene TRBV29-1 combines with J gene TRBJ2-7, with D perhaps TRBD1 (5 bases). V lost 4 bases and J 2 bases, leaving 15 bases between the germline ends. The CDR3 has 14 residues. The germline CDR1 and CDR2 sequences are SQVTM and ANQGSEA. CDR3 sequence: CSVGKGFFPYEQYF. The CDR3, as DNA: TGCAGCGTTGGTAAGGGGTTTTTTCCCTACGAGCAGTACTTC.

The rearrangement uses TRBV7-9 and TRBJ2-3, with D hard to call. CDR1 and CDR2 (germline): SEHNR, FQNEAQ (reference sequence). This CDR3 has 13 residues. V lost 2 bases to trimming and J lost 6 bases, with 9 bases between them. CDR3 in amino acids: CASSLSKADTQYF. CDR3 DNA sequence: TGTGCCAGCAGCTTAAGTAAGGCGGATACGCAGTATTTT.

The chain combines TRBV20-1 with TRBJ1-4, with D tentatively TRBD1 (6 bases). This CDR3 region has 16 residues. V was clipped by 3 bases and J by 0 bases, with 14 bases between them. Germline V gene data show CDR1 as DFQATT and CDR2 as SNEGSKA (reference sequence). CDR3 sequence (DNA): TGCAGTGCTAGTGATGGGACATTTGCAACTAATGAAAAACTGTTTTTT. It encodes CSASDGTFATNEKLFF.

The CDR3 DNA sequence: TGCAGCGTTGTTGCCAGGGTGGACACCGGGGAGCTGTTTTTT. Protein product: CSVVARVDTGELFF. The chain combines TRBV29-1 with TRBJ2-2, with D possibly matching TRBD1 (5 bases). This CDR3 has 14 residues. V was trimmed by 4 bases and J by 3 bases, leaving 12 bases between them. From germline, CDR1 is SQVTM and CDR2 ANQGSEA.

The chain employs TRBV5-1 and TRBJ2-7; the match to TRBD1 covers 9 bases. This CDR3 has 15 residues. With V trimmed by 3 bases and J by 4 bases, 8 bases remained unmatched. Germline values: CDR1 SGHRS, CDR2 YFSETQ. The CDR3 DNA follows: TGCGCCAGCAGCTGGGGACCGGGACAGGGATACGAGCAGTACTTC. Translated, it gives CASSWGPGQGYEQYF.

This clonotype appeared once. A much larger clone is a single base away; this may be a read error. J is TRBJ2-7 and V is TRBV5-4; tentative D call: TRBD2 (5 bases). V shed 2 bases and J shed 7 bases, with 7 bases lying between them. This CDR3 is built from 11 residues. Germline V gene lookup returns CDR1 SGHNT and CDR2 YYREEE (reference sequence). The CDR3 protein is CASSFEREQYF. The CDR3 DNA follows: TGTGCCAGCAGCTTCGAGCGGGAGCAGTACTTC.

This clonotype was counted a few times. The chain recombines TRBV5-1 with TRBJ2-7; TRBD2 matches 9 bases. J lost 2 bases, V lost 9 bases, and 9 bases had no gene match. This CDR3 has 14 residues. CDR1 and CDR2 (germline): SGHRS, YFSETQ. CDR3: CATRLIAGAYEQYF. CDR3 nucleotides: TGCGCCACCAGGCTCATAGCGGGAGCCTACGAGCAGTACTTC.

The chain links TRBV7-8 to TRBJ2-7; D uncertain. With 6 bases removed from V and 5 bases from J, the gap between germline ends came to 11 bases. The V gene's germline CDR1 is SGHVS and CDR2 FQNEAQ. The CDR3 length is 12 residues. CDR3 nucleotides: TGTGCCAGCAGTCATTCGAGAAACGAGCAGTACTTC. It is translated as CASSHSRNEQYF.

This clonotype occurred many times. The CDR3 spells CASSQDLRGADEQYF. Here the CDR3 DNA reads TGTGCCAGCAGCCAAGATCTCAGGGGGGCCGACGAGCAGTACTTC. The rearrangement uses TRBV3-1 and TRBJ2-7, with D perhaps matching TRBD1 (7 bases). There are 15 residues in the CDR3. The V gene lost 0 bases and the J gene lost 5 bases, with 14 bases spanning the gap. Germline loops: CDR1 LGHDT, CDR2 YNNKEL (reference sequence).

A few counts support this clonotype. The V call is TRBV6-2 or TRBV6-3, the J call TRBJ2-7, with 8 bases identical to TRBD2. CDR3 length equals 15 residues. Germline V gene sequence: CDR1 MNHEY, CDR2 SVGEGT. J lost 3 bases, V lost 6 bases, and 10 bases had no gene match. CDR3 sequence (DNA): TGTGCCAGCAGGACCCGGGGGGGACTAGTCTACGAGCAGTACTTC. This codes for CASRTRGGLVYEQYF.

This clonotype has a count of ten or more. The rearrangement links TRBV6-2 or TRBV6-3 to TRBJ2-7, with 7 nucleotides matching TRBD2. J was trimmed by 0 bases and V by 0 bases; bases with no gene match: 11. There are 18 residues in the CDR3. CDR1 MNHEY and CDR2 SVGEGT come from the germline V gene. CDR3 amino acids: CASSYSTSSTISSYEQYF. CDR3 sequence (DNA): TGTGCCAGCAGTTACTCGACTAGCTCTACCATCAGCTCCTACGAGCAGTACTTC.

The table lists this clonotype with a count of one. At one end the junction does not follow the germline gene, possibly because of a read error. The chain recombines TRBV27 with TRBJ1-6; D is unresolved. Germline V gives CDR1 MNHEY, CDR2 SMNVEV (reference sequence). The CDR3 length is 16 residues. The CDR3 sequence is CASSLSATAPNSTLHF. The CDR3 nucleotides read TGTGCCAGCAGTTTAAGTGCTACAGCTCCTAATTCAACCCTCCACTTT.

The V call is TRBV25-1, the J call TRBJ1-6; D is possibly TRBD1 (5 bases). The CDR3 sequence is 13 residues long. Trimming removed 9 bases at V and 10 bases at J, with 16 bases between. CDR1 is MGHDK, CDR2 SYGVNS, per germline. Here the CDR3 reads CASRGPGGSPLHF. CDR3 in DNA: TGTGCCAGTCGCGGTCCGGGGGGATCACCCCTCCACTTT.

The chain is built from TRBV10-3 and TRBJ2-1; tentatively, D is TRBD1 or TRBD2 (5 bases each). Germline V CDR1 and CDR2: ENHRY, SYGVKD. CDR3 size: 16 residues. Trimming removed 0 bases from V and 5 bases from J, with 14 bases in between. The CDR3 is CAISESKGTHNNEQFF. CDR3 nucleotides: TGTGCCATCAGTGAGTCGAAAGGGACGCACAACAATGAGCAGTTCTTC.